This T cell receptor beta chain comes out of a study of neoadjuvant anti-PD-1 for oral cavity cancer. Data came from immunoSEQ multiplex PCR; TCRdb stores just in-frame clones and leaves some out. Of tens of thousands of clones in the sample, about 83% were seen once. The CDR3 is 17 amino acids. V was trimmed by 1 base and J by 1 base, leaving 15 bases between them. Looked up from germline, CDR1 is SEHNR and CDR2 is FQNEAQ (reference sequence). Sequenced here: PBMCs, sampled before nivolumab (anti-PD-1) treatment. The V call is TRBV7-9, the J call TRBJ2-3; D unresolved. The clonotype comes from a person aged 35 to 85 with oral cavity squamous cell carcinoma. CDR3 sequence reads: CASSLDRWAAGTDTQYF. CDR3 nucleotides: TGTGCCAGCAGCTTAGATCGGTGGGCTGCGGGCACAGATACGCAGTATTTT.